The source of this T cell receptor beta chain is a study of shared clonotypes between healthy human individuals. Notes on the study in general: At large depth, rarefaction still showed sorted-subset sequencing to be incomplete. About 5% was the fraction of naive CD4 clonotypes found shared across a few donors.

This clone was recorded once. Its antigen remains unknown. Sequenced by immunoSEQ multiplex PCR; TCRdb stores in-frame clones only, minus some. This sample yields more than 1.2 million clones, of which around 98.5% are seen a single time; approximately 0.4% belongs to the top ten. Germline CDR1 SGDLS, CDR2 YYNGEE. This CDR3 contains 16 residues. The ends lost 3 bases at V and 5 bases at J; junction bases unmatched: 9. The sequencing input was naive CD4+ T cells sorted from blood. As for subset: CD45RA+ positively selected. The V call is TRBV9, the J call TRBJ2-2, with 8 nucleotides matching TRBD2. The receptor comes from a man under 40 in good health. Here the CDR3 reads CASSAHSGIGTGELFF. CDR3 coding DNA: TGTGCCAGCAGCGCACATAGCGGGATCGGTACCGGGGAGCTGTTTTTT.